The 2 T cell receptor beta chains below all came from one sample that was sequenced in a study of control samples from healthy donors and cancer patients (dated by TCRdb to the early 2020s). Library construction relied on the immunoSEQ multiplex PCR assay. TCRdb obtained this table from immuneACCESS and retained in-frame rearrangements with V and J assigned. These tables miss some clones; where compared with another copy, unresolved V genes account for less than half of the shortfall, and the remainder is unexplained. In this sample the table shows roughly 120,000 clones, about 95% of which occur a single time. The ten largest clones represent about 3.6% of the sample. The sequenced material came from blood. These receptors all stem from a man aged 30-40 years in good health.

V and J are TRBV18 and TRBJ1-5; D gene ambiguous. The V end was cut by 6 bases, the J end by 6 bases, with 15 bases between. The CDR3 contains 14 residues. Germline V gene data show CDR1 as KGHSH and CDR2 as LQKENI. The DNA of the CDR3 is TGTGCCAGCTCCCCGACCCCGGAGGGTCAGCCCCAGCATTTT. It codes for CASSPTPEGQPQHF. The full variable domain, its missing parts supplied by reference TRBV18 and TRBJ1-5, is NAGVMQNPRHLVRRRGQEARLRCSPMKGHSHVYWYRQLPEEGLKFMVYLQKENIIDESGMPKERFSAEFPKEGPSILRIQQVVRGDSAAYFCASSPTPEGQPQHFGDGTRLSIL.

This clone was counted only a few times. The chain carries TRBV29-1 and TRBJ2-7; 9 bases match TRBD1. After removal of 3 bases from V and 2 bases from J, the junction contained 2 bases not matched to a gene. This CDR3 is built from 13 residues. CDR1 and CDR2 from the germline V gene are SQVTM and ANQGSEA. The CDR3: CSVEGTGTYEQYF. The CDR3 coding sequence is TGCAGCGTTGAGGGGACAGGGACCTACGAGCAGTACTTC.